One sample yielded the 5 T cell receptor beta chains listed below, sequenced in a study of cytomegalovirus exposure and HLA in healthy donors. It was with 60 Vbeta and 13 Jbeta primers that the PCR ran. TCRdb keeps only in-frame clones here, not all; method: immunoSEQ multiplex PCR. The sample has about 110,000 clones; about 80% are singletons. Sequencing was performed on PBMCs. The receptors shown here come from a woman between 50 and 59 years old in good health and CMV-seropositive.

V usage is TRBV18 and J usage is TRBJ2-5; D call uncertain. The length of the CDR3 is 12 residues. The germline V and J ends were trimmed by 9 bases and 0 bases, with 8 bases remaining between them. CDR1 is KGHSH, CDR2 LQKENI, per germline. This chain's CDR3 is CASSYNQETQYF. Written as DNA, the CDR3 is TGTGCCAGTTCTTACAACCAAGAGACCCAGTACTTC.

V and J are TRBV4-3 and TRBJ2-5; possible D gene TRBD2, 5 bases. Trimming left V 0 bases short and J 5 bases short, with 19 bases between. This CDR3 spans 17 amino acids. Germline CDR1 and CDR2: LGHNA and YSLEER. The CDR3 sequence is CASSQDLGPRGMETQYF. The CDR3 nucleotides read TGCGCCAGCAGCCAAGATCTTGGGCCCCGGGGAATGGAGACCCAGTACTTC.

The V call is TRBV5-1, the J call TRBJ2-7; 10 nucleotides match TRBD1. The germline V gene has CDR1 SGHRS and CDR2 YFSETQ. There are 14 residues in the CDR3. V shed 2 bases and J 6 bases; nucleotides not matched to a gene: 5. DNA of the CDR3: TGCGCCAGCAGCTTTCGGACAGGGGGGTCCGAGCAGTACTTC. Protein: CASSFRTGGSEQYF.

The V and J genes are TRBV5-1 and TRBJ1-6; TRBD1 is a possible D gene (5 bases). The V and J ends lost 0 bases and 5 bases respectively, with 9 bases between them. This CDR3 is built from 15 residues. CDR1 is SGHRS, CDR2 YFSETQ, per germline. CDR3 sequence (DNA): TGCGCCAGCAGCTTGGAGGAGGGGAATAATTCACCCCTCCACTTT. This gives the protein CASSLEEGNNSPLHF. The whole variable domain, filled in from reference TRBV5-1 and TRBJ1-6, reads KAGVTQTPRYLIKTRGQQVTLSCSPISGHRSVSWYQQTPGQGLQFLFEYFSETQRNKGNFPGRFSGRQFSNSRSEMNVSTLELGDSALYLCASSLEEGNNSPLHFGNGTRLTVT.

The genes are TRBV29-1 and TRBJ2-5; D is possibly TRBD2 (5 bases). Gene TRBJ2-7 matches the end of the DNA better, so the J call may be wrong. The V gene's germline CDR1 is SQVTM and CDR2 ANQGSEA. The CDR3 contains 11 residues. This CDR3 is CSVVGDYEQYF. The CDR3 DNA reads TGCAGCGTTGTCGGGGACTACGAGCAGTACTTC.